These T cell receptor beta chains were read from a single sample in a study of blood T cell repertoires in COVID-19. Profiling relied on immunoSEQ multiplex PCR, and the TCRdb table lists in-frame clones only, not all of them. The repertoire holds over 100,000 clones, with approximately 80% as singletons. Material: peripheral blood. The receptors shown here come from a woman aged 55-69 years with acute or convalescent COVID-19. The CDR3 runs from the conserved cysteine through the conserved F or W. The order of the fields is clone size, V gene, D gene, J gene, CDR3 DNA, CDR3 protein. A D gene is named only where the DNA matches it firmly. Clone size is shown for a subset of rows, as once, few, many or a class of expanded clone.

.	TRBV3-1/TRBV3-2	.	TRBJ2-2	TGTGCCAGCAGCCGCCGAGAGGTCACCGGGGAGCTGTTTTTT	CASSRREVTGELFF
.	TRBV3-1/TRBV3-2	.	TRBJ1-2	TGTGCCAGCAGCCATCTCCAGGGCGGCTACACCTTC	CASSHLQGGYTF
.	TRBV5-1	TRBD1	TRBJ2-5	TGCGCCAGCAGCTTTGGACAGGGGAGGCGAGAGACCCAGTACTTC	CASSFGQGRRETQYF
.	TRBV7-8	.	TRBJ2-1	TGTGCCAGCAGCTATCCCAGGGGCGCCTCCTACAATGAGCAGTTCTTC	CASSYPRGASYNEQFF
.	TRBV6-2/TRBV6-3	.	TRBJ1-1	TGTGCCAGCAGCAGGGGCGTCGGGAACACTGAAGCTTTCTTT	CASSRGVGNTEAFF
.	TRBV10-2	TRBD1	TRBJ1-5	TGCGCCAGCAGACAGGGACAGGGGTACAATCAGCCCCAGCATTTT	CASRQGQGYNQPQHF
.	TRBV7-9	.	TRBJ1-1	TGTGCCAGCAGCCCTAAGCCGGGTGGGGAAGCTTTCTTT	CASSPKPGGEAFF
.	TRBV19	.	TRBJ1-2	TGTGCCAGTAGTATCCCCTCTGAGGGCAGGGGCTATCGCTACACCTTC	CASSIPSEGRGYRYTF
.	TRBV27	.	TRBJ1-4	TGTGCCAGCAGTTTGGCAAGGGTCGGCGGGTTCCCTATTGAAAAACTGTTTTTT	CASSLARVGGFPIEKLFF
.	TRBV18	TRBD1	TRBJ1-2	TGTGCCAGCTCACCAAGGATGCAGGGGGACTATGGCTACACCTTC	CASSPRMQGDYGYTF
.	TRBV28	.	TRBJ1-5	TGTGCCAGCAGGCTACAGGGATTTCAGCCCCAGCATTTT	CASRLQGFQPQHF
.	TRBV19	.	TRBJ1-1	TGTGCCAGTGATTCCGGGACTCGGAACACTGAAGCTTTCTTT	CASDSGTRNTEAFF
.	TRBV27	.	TRBJ2-2	TGTGCCAGCAGTTCCCTCGGGCAGGGTGAGACCGGGGAGCTGTTTTTT	CASSSLGQGETGELFF
.	TRBV27	TRBD1	TRBJ1-2	TGTGCCAGCAGCCCGGCGGACAGGGGGCCTGGCTACACCTTC	CASSPADRGPGYTF
.	TRBV5-1	.	TRBJ1-2	TGCGCCAGCAGCCCTGAACCGGGACACAATAGAGGTGACTATGGCTACACCTTC	CASSPEPGHNRGDYGYTF
.	TRBV7-9	.	TRBJ1-1	TGTGCCAGCAGCTCCTACAGGGTCGGTGCCACTGAAGCTTTCTTT	CASSSYRVGATEAFF
.	TRBV9	.	TRBJ1-2	TGTGCCAGCAGCGTGTCGGGCGGGCCCAACTATGGCTACACCTTC	CASSVSGGPNYGYTF
.	TRBV5-6	TRBD2	TRBJ2-1	TGTGGGTGGTCCCGATTAGCGGGGGGGCCGCTAATCTTC	CGWSRLAGGPLIF
.	TRBV30	TRBD1	TRBJ2-5	TGTGCCTGGAGTCCCTCCGGGACAGGGGCGGGGGAGACCCAGTACTTC	CAWSPSGTGAGETQYF
few	TRBV2	TRBD1	TRBJ1-6	TGTGCCAGCGGGGGACAGGGGAAGAATTCACCCCTCCACTTT	CASGGQGKNSPLHF
.	TRBV19	TRBD1	TRBJ1-1	TGTGCCACTTCGGACAGGTTGAACACTGAAGCTTTCTTT	CATSDRLNTEAFF
.	TRBV19	.	TRBJ1-5	TGTGCCAGTAGCCCTTTGACAGCCCCTTATAGCAATCAGCCCCAGCATTTT	CASSPLTAPYSNQPQHF
.	TRBV19	.	TRBJ1-3	TGTGCCAGTGCCTTCTCCGGGGGGGAGCAACCCGCGGGAAACACCATATATTTT	CASAFSGGEQPAGNTIYF
.	TRBV6-5	TRBD1	TRBJ2-7	TGTGCCAGCAGTTTTCTACAGGGGGAGAAGTACTTC	CASSFLQGEKYF
.	TRBV2	.	TRBJ1-5	TGTGCCAGCAAGACGGAGACTAATCAGCCCCAGCATTTT	CASKTETNQPQHF
.	TRBV30	TRBD1	TRBJ1-1	TGTGCCTGGCAACCCGTGGGACAGGGTGAGTTACTGAACACTGAAGCTTTCTTT	CAWQPVGQGELLNTEAFF
.	TRBV10-1	TRBD1	TRBJ2-3	TGCGCCAGCAGTGATAGGACAGGGGGCCTCACAGATACGCAGTATTTT	CASSDRTGGLTDTQYF
once	TRBV6-5	.	TRBJ1-2	TGTGCCAGCAGTCCAGACGCCGGGACTAACTATGGCTACACCTTC	CASSPDAGTNYGYTF
.	TRBV5-1	.	TRBJ1-1	TGCGCCAGCAGCTTTAGCCGGGGTGGGACTGAAGCTTTCTTT	CASSFSRGGTEAFF
.	TRBV6-5	.	TRBJ2-7	TGTGCCAGCAGAGGGGGAAGTAGGGCCTACGAGCAGTACTTC	CASRGGSRAYEQYF
.	TRBV19	.	TRBJ2-5	TGTGCCAGTAGTAACACGGCGGGTGAAGAGACCCAGTACTTC	CASSNTAGEETQYF
once	TRBV5-1	.	TRBJ2-1	TGCGCCAGCAGCTTAAGGGCAGGGCGGAATGAGCAGTTCTTC	CASSLRAGRNEQFF
.	TRBV15	.	TRBJ1-2	TGTGCCACCAGCAGAGGGCAGGGAATGGGTGGCTACACCTTC	CATSRGQGMGGYTF
few	TRBV9	.	TRBJ1-4	TGTGCCAGCAGCGCGGAGGGGAGGCCTGATGAAAAACTGTTTTTT	CASSAEGRPDEKLFF
.	TRBV5-1	.	TRBJ1-2	TGCGCCAGCAGCTTGGGGCAGAACTATGGCTACACCTTC	CASSLGQNYGYTF
.	TRBV10-1	TRBD1	TRBJ2-7	TGCGCCAGCAGTTCCGGGACAGGGGTACTTCAGTACTTC	CASSSGTGVLQYF
.	TRBV28	.	TRBJ1-3	TGTGCCAGCACGTCCCCGACAGGACCCTCTGGAAACACCATATATTTT	CASTSPTGPSGNTIYF
.	TRBV27	TRBD1	TRBJ1-2	TGTGCCAGCAGTTTAGGTGGGACAGGGGGGTATGGCTACACCTTC	CASSLGGTGGYGYTF
.	TRBV4-1	.	TRBJ2-7	TGCGCCAGCAGCCAAGAACAGCTCTACGAGCAGTACTTC	CASSQEQLYEQYF
.	TRBV11-2	.	TRBJ2-7	TGTGCCAGCAGCTTAGAAGTGGGGCCTCTCTACGAGCAGTACTTC	CASSLEVGPLYEQYF
few	TRBV27	TRBD2	TRBJ2-1	TGTGCCAGCAGACACCCTTCGGGGGGCTACAATGAGCAGTTCTTC	CASRHPSGGYNEQFF
few	TRBV4-1	.	TRBJ1-2	TGCGCCAGCAGCCAAGATTTTGGCGGAGGCTATGGCTACACCTTC	CASSQDFGGGYGYTF
.	TRBV5-5	TRBD1	TRBJ2-1	TGTGCCAGCACCATTGACAGGGGGAGTTGGAATGAGCAGTTCTTC	CASTIDRGSWNEQFF
.	TRBV3-1/TRBV3-2	.	TRBJ2-3	TGTGCCAGCAGCCCCGGAGACAGTCGAGATACGCAGTATTTT	CASSPGDSRDTQYF
.	TRBV5-8	.	TRBJ1-1	TGTGCCAGCAGCTTGGGGGCAGGGGTAACTGAAGCTTTCTTT	CASSLGAGVTEAFF
once	TRBV2	.	TRBJ1-6	TGTGCCAGCAGTGGCGCAGGGGATGGGTACTCCTATAATTCACCCCTCCACTTT	CASSGAGDGYSYNSPLHF
.	TRBV7-7	.	TRBJ1-6	TGTGCCAGCTTCCAGGGGCCAAGCTCCTATAATTCACCCCTCCACTTT	CASFQGPSSYNSPLHF
.	TRBV11-2	.	TRBJ1-4	TGTGCCAGCAGCTTAGGCGGGGACCCACCATATGAAAAACTGTTTTTT	CASSLGGDPPYEKLFF
.	TRBV7-6	.	TRBJ1-3	TGTGCCAGCAGCTTAGCACAGCTTTCCTCTGGAAACACCATATATTTT	CASSLAQLSSGNTIYF
.	TRBV5-1	.	TRBJ1-2	TGCGCCAGCAGCTTGGGGGTGGAGAATGGCTACACCTTC	CASSLGVENGYTF
.	TRBV5-6	.	TRBJ1-1	TGTGCCAGCAGCCAAACTAGCGGGGGTGAAGCTTTCTTT	CASSQTSGGEAFF
.	TRBV29-1	.	TRBJ1-4	TGCAGCGTATCCCCAGGGTATGAAAAACTGTTTTTT	CSVSPGYEKLFF
.	TRBV19	.	TRBJ1-1	TGTGCCAGTCGCGTCTCTCTGAACACTGAAGCTTTCTTT	CASRVSLNTEAFF
.	TRBV7-9	TRBD1	TRBJ2-4	TGTGCCAGCAGCTTCCCGACAGGGTCCAAAAACATTCAGTACTTC	CASSFPTGSKNIQYF
.	TRBV2	.	TRBJ1-3	TGTGCCAGCAGTGTACAAAGCTCTGGAAACACCATATATTTT	CASSVQSSGNTIYF
.	TRBV11-2	.	TRBJ2-7	TGTGCCAGCAGCCGACAGCGGGCGGTATACGAGCAGTACTTC	CASSRQRAVYEQYF